There are a few counts of the clone carrying this T cell receptor (beta chain). Adults between about 18 and 95 years of age took part from 24 US areas. Assignment of participants to cohorts was predicated upon participant-reported clinical history. The J segment lost 4 bases and the V segment lost 0 bases, leaving 5 bases of the junction unmatched. The germline gives CDR1 GTSNPN, CDR2 SVGIG (reference sequence). This CDR3 has 15 residues. This record belongs to a study of blood T cell repertoires in COVID-19. As for the study in general: COVID-19 samples collected from the United States, Italy and Spain covered acute and convalescent phases. Sources were T cells, B-cell-depleted T cells, or PBMCs; the material itself was cDNA or gDNA.

Clones were read by immunoSEQ multiplex PCR, and TCRdb kept only the in-frame ones, dropping some. The table includes 150,000 to 200,000 clones, more than 75% detected once. Sequences were obtained from PBMCs or T cells enriched from blood (not recorded which). The TCR sequence derives from a woman in her forties or fifties with acute COVID-19. The gene calls are TRBV30 and TRBJ2-1; 8 bases align to TRBD1. The CDR3 DNA follows: TGTGCCTGGAGTGTTCCGGACAGGGCGTACAATGAGCAGTTCTTC. Amino acids: CAWSVPDRAYNEQFF.